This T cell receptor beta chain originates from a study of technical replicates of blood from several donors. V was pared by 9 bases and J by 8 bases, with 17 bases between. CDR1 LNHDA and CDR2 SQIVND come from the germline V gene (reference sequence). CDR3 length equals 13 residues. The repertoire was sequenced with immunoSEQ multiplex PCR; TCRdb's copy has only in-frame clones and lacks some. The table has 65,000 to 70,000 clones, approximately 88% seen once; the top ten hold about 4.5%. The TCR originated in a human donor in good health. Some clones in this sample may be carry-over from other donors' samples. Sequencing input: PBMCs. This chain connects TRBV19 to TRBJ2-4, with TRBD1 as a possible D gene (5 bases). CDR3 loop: CASRSGAGDIQYF. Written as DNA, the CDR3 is TGTGCCAGCCGGAGTGGGGCTGGGGACATTCAGTACTTC. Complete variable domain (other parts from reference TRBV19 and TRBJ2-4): DGGITQSPKYLFRKEGQNVTLSCEQNLNHDAMYWYRQDPGQGLRLIYYSQIVNDFQKGDIAEGYSVSREKKESFPLTVTSAQKNPTAFYLCASRSGAGDIQYFGAGTRLSVL.